This T cell receptor (beta chain) is drawn from a study of blood T cell repertoires in COVID-19. With 1 base removed from V and 4 bases from J, the gap between germline ends came to 10 bases. CDR3 length: 14 amino acids. Per germline, CDR1 SGHRS and CDR2 YFSETQ. Repertoires were generated with immunoSEQ multiplex PCR, while TCRdb's copy carries only in-frame clones and drops some. The sample records 100,000 to 120,000 clones, roughly 84% being singletons. The TCR was taken from a woman aged 70-85 years who had recovered from COVID-19. Source material: peripheral blood. This chain links TRBV5-1 with TRBJ2-3, with D possibly being TRBD1 (5 bases). CDR3 sequence reads: CASSLSGPSDTQYF. In DNA form, the CDR3 reads TGCGCCAGCAGCTTGTCAGGGCCGTCAGATACGCAGTATTTT.